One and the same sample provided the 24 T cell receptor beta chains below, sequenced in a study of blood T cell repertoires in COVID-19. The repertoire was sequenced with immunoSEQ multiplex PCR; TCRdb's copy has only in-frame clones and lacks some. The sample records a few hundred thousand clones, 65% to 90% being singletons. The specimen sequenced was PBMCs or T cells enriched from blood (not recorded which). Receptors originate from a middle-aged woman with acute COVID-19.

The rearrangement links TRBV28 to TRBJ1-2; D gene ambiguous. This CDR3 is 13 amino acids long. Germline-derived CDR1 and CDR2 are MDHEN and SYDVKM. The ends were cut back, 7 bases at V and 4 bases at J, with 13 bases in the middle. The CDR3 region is CASNIGGFYGYTF. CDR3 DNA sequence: TGTGCCAGCAACATAGGAGGATTCTATGGCTACACCTTC.

The CDR3 region is CASTLSGQGSYGYTF. The CDR3 DNA is TGTGCCAGTACCCTATCTGGGCAGGGGTCCTATGGCTACACCTTC. The chain carries TRBV19 and TRBJ1-2, with a possible D match to TRBD1 (6 bases). Looked up from germline, CDR1 is LNHDA and CDR2 is SQIVND (reference sequence). The CDR3 has 15 residues. Trimming took off 7 bases at V and 4 bases at J, with 19 bases between the two ends.

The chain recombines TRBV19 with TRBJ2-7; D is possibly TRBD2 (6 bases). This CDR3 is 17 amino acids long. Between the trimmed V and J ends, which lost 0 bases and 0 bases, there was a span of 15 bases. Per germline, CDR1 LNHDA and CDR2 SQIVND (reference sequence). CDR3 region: CASSIELGTASSYEQYF. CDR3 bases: TGTGCCAGTAGTATAGAGTTAGGGACTGCAAGCTCCTACGAGCAGTACTTC.

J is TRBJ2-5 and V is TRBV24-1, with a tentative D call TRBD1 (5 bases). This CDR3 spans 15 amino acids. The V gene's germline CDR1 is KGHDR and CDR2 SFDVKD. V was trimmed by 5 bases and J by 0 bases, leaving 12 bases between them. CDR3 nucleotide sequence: TGTGCCACCAGTGCTTCCCACAGGTACCAAGAGACCCAGTACTTC. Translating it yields CATSASHRYQETQYF.

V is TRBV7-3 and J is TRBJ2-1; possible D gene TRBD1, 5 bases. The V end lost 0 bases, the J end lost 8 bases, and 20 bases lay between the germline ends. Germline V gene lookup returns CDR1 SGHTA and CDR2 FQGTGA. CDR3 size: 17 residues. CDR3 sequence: CASSLTGRPPHGDEQFF. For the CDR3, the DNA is TGTGCCAGCAGCTTAACGGGGCGGCCGCCCCATGGGGATGAGCAGTTCTTC.

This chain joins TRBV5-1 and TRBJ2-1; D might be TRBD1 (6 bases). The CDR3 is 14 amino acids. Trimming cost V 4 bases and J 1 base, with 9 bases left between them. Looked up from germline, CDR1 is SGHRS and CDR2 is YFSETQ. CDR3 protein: CASSGTGSYNEQFF. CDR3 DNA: TGCGCCAGCAGCGGAACAGGGTCCTACAATGAGCAGTTCTTC.

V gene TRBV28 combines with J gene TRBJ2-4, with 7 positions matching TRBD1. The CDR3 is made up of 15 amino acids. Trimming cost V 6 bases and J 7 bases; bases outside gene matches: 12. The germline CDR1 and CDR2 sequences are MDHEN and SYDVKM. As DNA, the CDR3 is TGTGCCAGCAGACTAGACCAGGGGGATGCGAACATTCAGTACTTC. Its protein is CASRLDQGDANIQYF.

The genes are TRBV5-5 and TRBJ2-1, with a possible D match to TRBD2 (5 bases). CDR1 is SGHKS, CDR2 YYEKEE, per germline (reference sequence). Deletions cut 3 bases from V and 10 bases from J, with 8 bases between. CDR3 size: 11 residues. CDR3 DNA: TGTGCCAGCAGCTGGGAGTGGGAGCAGTTCTTC. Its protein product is CASSWEWEQFF.

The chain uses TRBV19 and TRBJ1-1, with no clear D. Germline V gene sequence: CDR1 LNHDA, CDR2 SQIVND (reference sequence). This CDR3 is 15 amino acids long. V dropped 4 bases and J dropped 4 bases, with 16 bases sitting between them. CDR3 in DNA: TGTGCCAGTAGTAATCGGGAGCGGGTCAGCACTGAAGCTTTCTTT. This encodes CASSNRERVSTEAFF.

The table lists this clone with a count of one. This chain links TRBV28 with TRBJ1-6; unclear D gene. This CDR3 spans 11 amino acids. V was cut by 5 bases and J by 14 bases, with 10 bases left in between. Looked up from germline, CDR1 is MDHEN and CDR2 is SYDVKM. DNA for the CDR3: TGTGCCAGCAGTCTACGTTTTACCCTCCACTTT. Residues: CASSLRFTLHF. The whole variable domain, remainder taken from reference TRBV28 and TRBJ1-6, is DVKVTQSSRYLVKRTGEKVFLECVQDMDHENMFWYRQDPGLGLRLIYFSYDVKMKEKGDIPEGYSVSREKKERFSLILESASTNQTSMYLCASSLRFTLHFGNGTRLTVT.

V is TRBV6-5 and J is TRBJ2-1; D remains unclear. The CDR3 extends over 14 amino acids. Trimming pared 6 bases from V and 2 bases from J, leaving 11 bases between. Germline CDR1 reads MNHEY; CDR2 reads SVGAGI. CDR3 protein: CASSTPAPYNEQFF. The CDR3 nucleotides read TGTGCCAGCAGCACTCCCGCACCCTACAATGAGCAGTTCTTC.

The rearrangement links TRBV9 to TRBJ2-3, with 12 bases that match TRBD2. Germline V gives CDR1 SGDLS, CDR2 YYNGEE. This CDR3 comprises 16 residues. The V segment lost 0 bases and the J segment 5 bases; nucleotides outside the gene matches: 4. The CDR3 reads CASSVAGLAGIDTQYF. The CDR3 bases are TGTGCCAGCAGCGTAGCCGGACTAGCGGGAATAGATACGCAGTATTTT.

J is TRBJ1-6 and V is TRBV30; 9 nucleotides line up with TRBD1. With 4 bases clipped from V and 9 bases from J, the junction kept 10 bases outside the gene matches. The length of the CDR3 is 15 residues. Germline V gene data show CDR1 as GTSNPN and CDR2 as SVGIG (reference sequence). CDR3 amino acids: CAWNKKGTGISPLHF. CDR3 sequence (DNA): TGTGCCTGGAATAAAAAAGGGACAGGGATTTCACCCCTCCACTTT.

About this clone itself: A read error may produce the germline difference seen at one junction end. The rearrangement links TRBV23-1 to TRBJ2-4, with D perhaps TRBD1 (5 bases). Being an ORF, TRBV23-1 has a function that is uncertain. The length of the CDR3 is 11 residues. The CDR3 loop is CASMVKTVAVF. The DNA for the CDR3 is TGCGCCAGCATGGTCAAGACAGTGGCGGTCTTC.

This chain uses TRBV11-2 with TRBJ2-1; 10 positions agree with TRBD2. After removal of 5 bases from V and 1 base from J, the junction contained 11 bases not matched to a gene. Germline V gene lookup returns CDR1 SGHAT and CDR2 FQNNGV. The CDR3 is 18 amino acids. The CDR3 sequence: CASSILAGVFNSYNEQFF. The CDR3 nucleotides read TGTGCCAGCAGCATTCTAGCGGGAGTATTTAATTCCTACAATGAGCAGTTCTTC.

CDR3 DNA sequence: TGTGCCAGCAGCCTGACAGGGGCGAACACCGGGGAGCTGTTTTTT. As protein: CASSLTGANTGELFF. This rearrangement joins TRBV2 to TRBJ2-2; 8 bases fit TRBD1. Germline-derived CDR1 and CDR2 are SNHLY and FYNNEI. V lost 6 bases and J lost 0; bases outside the gene matches: 3. This CDR3 spans 15 amino acids.

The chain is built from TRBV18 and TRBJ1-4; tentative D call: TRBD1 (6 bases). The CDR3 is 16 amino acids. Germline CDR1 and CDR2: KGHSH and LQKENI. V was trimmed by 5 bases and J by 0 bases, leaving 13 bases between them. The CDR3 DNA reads TGTGCCAGCTCATATAACAGGGCCCCAACTAATGAAAAACTGTTTTTT. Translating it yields CASSYNRAPTNEKLFF.

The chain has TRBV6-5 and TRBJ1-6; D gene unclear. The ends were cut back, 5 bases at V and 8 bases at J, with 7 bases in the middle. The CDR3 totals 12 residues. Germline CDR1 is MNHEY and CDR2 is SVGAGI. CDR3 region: CASSTRDSPLHF. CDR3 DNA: TGTGCCAGCAGTACTCGGGATTCACCCCTCCACTTT.

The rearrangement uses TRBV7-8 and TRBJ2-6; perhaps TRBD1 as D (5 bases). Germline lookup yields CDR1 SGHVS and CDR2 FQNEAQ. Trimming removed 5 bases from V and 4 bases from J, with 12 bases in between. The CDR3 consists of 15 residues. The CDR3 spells CASSVQAPGANVLTF. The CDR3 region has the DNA TGTGCCAGCAGCGTACAGGCCCCCGGGGCCAACGTCCTGACTTTC.

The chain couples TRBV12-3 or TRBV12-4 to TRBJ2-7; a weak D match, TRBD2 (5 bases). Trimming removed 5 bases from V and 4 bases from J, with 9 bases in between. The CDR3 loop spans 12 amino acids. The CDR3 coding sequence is TGTGCCAGCAGTGTGGACTGGTACGAGCAGTACTTC. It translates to CASSVDWYEQYF.

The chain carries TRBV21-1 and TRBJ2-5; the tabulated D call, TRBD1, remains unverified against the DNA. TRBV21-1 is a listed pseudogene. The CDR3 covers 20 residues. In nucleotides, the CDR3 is TGTGCCAGCAGCAAAGCGGTGGACAGGGGGCGAGCAGAGAATCAAGAGACCCAGTACTTC. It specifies CASSKAVDRGRAENQETQYF.

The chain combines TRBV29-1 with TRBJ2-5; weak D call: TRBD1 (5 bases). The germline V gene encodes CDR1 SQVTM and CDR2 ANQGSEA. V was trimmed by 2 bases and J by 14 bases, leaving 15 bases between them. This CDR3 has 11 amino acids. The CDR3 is CSVELKVGHYF. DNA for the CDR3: TGCAGCGTTGAACTGAAGGTGGGGCATTACTTC.

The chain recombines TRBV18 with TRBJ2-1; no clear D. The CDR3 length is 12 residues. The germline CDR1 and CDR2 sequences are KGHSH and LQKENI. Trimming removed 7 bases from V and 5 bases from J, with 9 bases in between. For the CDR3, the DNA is TGTGCCAGCTTCCGGGTCGACAATGAGCAGTTCTTC. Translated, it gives CASFRVDNEQFF.

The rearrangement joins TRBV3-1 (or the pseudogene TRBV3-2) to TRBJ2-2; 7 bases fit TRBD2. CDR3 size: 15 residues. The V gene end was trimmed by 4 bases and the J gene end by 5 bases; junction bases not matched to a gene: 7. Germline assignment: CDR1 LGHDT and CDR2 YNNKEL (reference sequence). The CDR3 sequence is CASSPRGAGTGELFF. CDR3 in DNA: TGTGCCAGCAGCCCACGAGGAGCGGGAACCGGGGAGCTGTTTTTT.